The 9 T cell receptor beta chains given below trace back to one sample, sequenced in a study of identical twins. TCRdb re-called the 5' RACE reads through MiXCR, storing one row per CDR3 protein. The sample lists 450,000 or so distinct CDR3 sequences, roughly 18% occurring once. The specimen sequenced was naive T cells sorted from blood. The receptors stem from a man in his fifties or sixties in good health.

The rearrangement links TRBV7-9 to TRBJ2-7; 12 positions agree with TRBD2. The CDR3 sequence is 14 residues long. The germline V gene encodes CDR1 SEHNR and CDR2 FQNEAQ (reference sequence). The junction had 5 bases not matched to a gene; V was cut back by 5 bases and J by 6 bases. The CDR3 region is CASSLLAGGSEQYF. The CDR3 bases are TGTGCCAGCAGCCTACTAGCGGGAGGCTCCGAGCAGTACTTC.

V gene TRBV27 combines with J gene TRBJ2-7; TRBD2 matches at 8 bases. The CDR3 extends over 15 amino acids. The germline V gene encodes CDR1 MNHEY and CDR2 SMNVEV (reference sequence). V was clipped by 3 bases and J by 2 bases; unmatched bases: 6. CDR3 nucleotides: TGTGCCAGCAGTTTGTCTCTAGCGGGTACCTACGAGCAGTACTTC. It codes for CASSLSLAGTYEQYF.

The chain uses TRBV25-1 and TRBJ2-1; TRBD1 aligns across 8 bases. This CDR3 is 12 amino acids long. Germline V gives CDR1 MGHDK, CDR2 SYGVNS. V dropped 10 bases and J dropped 5; count of bases not matched to a gene: 4. Here the CDR3 DNA reads TGTGCCACCATACAGGGGGACAATGAGCAGTTCTTC. This translates into CATIQGDNEQFF.

This sequence joins TRBV10-2 and TRBJ2-5, with TRBD2 identical over 11 bases. The CDR3 sequence is 15 residues long. Trimming at V came to 6 bases and at J to 0 bases, leaving 3 bases not matched to a gene. The germline gives CDR1 WSHSY, CDR2 SAAADI. The CDR3 region is CASRTSGGNQETQYF. In DNA form, the CDR3 reads TGCGCCAGCAGAACTAGCGGGGGAAACCAAGAGACCCAGTACTTC.

This clonotype came up a few times. The chain is built from TRBV7-2 and TRBJ2-7, with 9 positions matching TRBD2. The CDR3 totals 17 residues. The junction had 9 bases not matched to a gene; V was cut back by 3 bases and J by 0 bases. Germline-derived CDR1 and CDR2 are SGHTA and FQGNSA. Here the CDR3 DNA reads TGTGCCAGCAGCTTCGGTCCTAGCGGGGAGGTCTCCTACGAGCAGTACTTC. It specifies CASSFGPSGEVSYEQYF.

The V call is TRBV29-1, the J call TRBJ2-3; TRBD2 matches at 9 bases. Germline trimming cut 7 bases from V and 11 bases from J; bases unmatched to any gene: 22. The CDR3 contains 16 residues. Germline V gene lookup returns CDR1 SQVTM and CDR2 ANQGSEA. In DNA, the CDR3 is TGCAGCGGGCGCCTTATAGCGGGGGTTGACGCGGGTGAGCAGTATTTT. It yields the protein CSGRLIAGVDAGEQYF.

The chain combines TRBV4-2 with TRBJ2-2; the D is unclear. The CDR3 spans 17 residues. CDR1 is LGHNA, CDR2 YNFKEQ, per germline. Trimming removed 4 bases at V and 0 bases at J, with 15 bases between. CDR3 nucleotide sequence: TGTGCCAGCAGCCCTGTATCCCCGGCCGCGAACACCGGGGAGCTGTTTTTT. It encodes CASSPVSPAANTGELFF.

The rearrangement joins TRBV27 to TRBJ2-7; perhaps D is TRBD1 or TRBD2 (7 bases each). Germline lookup yields CDR1 MNHEY and CDR2 SMNVEV (reference sequence). Trimming stripped 4 bases from V and 6 bases from J, with 16 bases between. CDR3 length equals 14 residues. The CDR3 spells CASSSPSRGGEQYF. The CDR3 DNA follows: TGTGCCAGCAGTTCCCCATCCAGGGGGGGCGAGCAGTACTTC.

This clonotype was counted many times. Germline and junction disagree at one end, which may indicate a read error. CDR3 in DNA: TGTGCCAGCAGCAAAGACCAGAGTACCTACGAGCAGTACTTC. It codes for CASSKDQSTYEQYF. The chain is built from TRBV14 and TRBJ2-7; unclear D gene. The CDR3 is made up of 14 amino acids. The germline V gene encodes CDR1 SGHDN and CDR2 FVKESK.